This T cell receptor (beta chain) was identified in a study of cytomegalovirus exposure and HLA in healthy donors (dated by TCRdb to about 2017). Regarding the research as a whole: According to an earlier analysis of a few hundred of the donors, some 180 million T cells yielded 117 million unique TCR beta sequences and approximately 300 Gb of sequence data. An early release that covered about 600 HLA-typed donors contained 250 to 350 gigabases of sequencing data and 70 million to 100 million unique TCR sequences. The genetic ancestry cluster associated with self-reported Caucasian donors included over 65% of the roughly 400 genotyped donors. The study aimed to test whether cataloging public T cell receptors could reveal signatures of past pathogen exposure. The study used immunosequencing to profile the T cell repertoires of about 670 subjects and linked those repertoires to cytomegalovirus serostatus. Along with the roughly 700-subject first cohort, a separate validation cohort of more than 90 different subjects was used. High-throughput TCR immunosequencing, statistical association of individual TCRs with disease status, and machine learning were combined to predict cytomegalovirus infection status. In a later analysis, previously published TCR beta repertoires from 550 to 700 donors were re-analyzed and high-resolution HLA genotyping was added so that TCR occurrence patterns could be studied. The later analysis used no new phenotypic data to find candidate immune exposures, relying instead on TCR beta sequences and their occurrence across donors. In an earlier analysis of a few hundred of the donors, high-throughput TCR beta sequencing was used to judge whether each TCR beta V gene segment behaved as functional or pseudogenic. Donor age, sex, ethnicity and CMV serostatus were compiled alongside the repertoire data. A later genetic analysis used genome-wide SNP genotypes for about 55% of the 666 donors, treating that subset as a discovery cohort. All discovery cohort repertoires had been generated on a single sequencing platform. HLA typing included class I and class II loci at four-digit resolution. Typing coverage differed by locus: A, B, C, DRB1 and DQB1 were typed in about 620-630 donors, DQA1 in about 550, DPA1 in some 600, and DPB1 in around 440. Four to six DR-DQ haplotypes were handled as single units for association and clustering, since linkage in the cohort was strong. Among 398 genotyped donors of the cohort, an average of about 240,000 unique TCR beta nucleotide sequences were sequenced per donor, around a sixth of them non-productive. Study-level results and caveats: Most CMV-associated TCR beta chains appeared to be HLA-restricted in a later analysis, and the HLA associations seemed to be driven largely by CMV exposure. According to a later analysis, TCR association rates differed among HLA loci, with DRB1 alleles showing the most associated TCRs and HLA-C alleles showing the fewest. The classifier was reported to diagnose cytomegalovirus status with high specificity and sensitivity in both the original cohort and the validation cohort. A later analysis reported that several top co-occurrence clusters appeared linked to parvovirus B19, influenza, CMV and Epstein-Barr virus. A later analysis found that HLA-associated TCR beta chains were more clonally expanded and had lower generation probabilities than equally common non-associated chains. CMV serostatus was the only immune exposure information available for the cohort. In an earlier analysis of under 600 of the donors, most TCR beta V segments were observed in productive rearrangements about 90% or about 30% of the time, broadly matching IMGT annotations. The authors suggested that the approach could potentially be extended to other disease states and immunological phenotypes. HLA typing was unavailable for some donors at each locus, so association tests used only the typed subset. An association between a missense DCLRE1C variant and V-gene and J-gene trimming of TCR beta chains was found in a later genetic analysis and replicated in an independent cohort. Some IMGT-functional V segments, including TRBV6-2 and TRBV6-3, could not be distinguished by the 87-base-pair reads and were therefore excluded. In a later analysis, 15,000 to 20,000 TCR beta sequences were associated with specific HLA alleles at a false discovery rate of 0.05. A cluster of highly shared sequence variants was judged likely to be a technical artifact of the sequencing pipeline. Most TCR sequences were seen in very few donors, while some public TCRs were found in many individuals. A further reported finding was that TCR beta sequences accurately predicted the HLA-A and HLA-B alleles for most subjects in the first cohort. Sequencing depth was assumed to be roughly uniform across donors in the presence/absence analyses, though that assumption may not hold. The study gave a list of 150 to 200 TCR beta chains associated with cytomegalovirus. Linkage disequilibrium might explain the correlated functional status among segregating V segments, but an unknown experimental factor could not be excluded. In this cohort, only TCR beta chains were sequenced, and detectable features were limited by the absence of alpha or paired-chain data. In vitro tests confirmed that a few of the cytomegalovirus-associated TCR beta chains recognize cytomegalovirus antigens. Because counts were too low, roughly 17 rarely observed V segments, including chromosome 9 orphons, were left out of the earlier analysis of about 500 of the donors. According to a later genetic analysis, donors in an Asian-associated ancestry cluster had fewer N-insertions in productive TCRs than the approximately 670-donor mean. Assigning TCR associations to individual alleles was difficult when HLA alleles, especially DR and DQ, strongly co-occurred.

The receptor library was made with the immunoSEQ multiplex PCR assay. A mixture of 60 forward primers for TCR Vbeta segments and 13 reverse primers for TCR Jbeta segments was used in the multiplex PCR. The CDR3 region of rearranged TCR beta genes was amplified from genomic DNA with a multiplex PCR assay. Amplified TCR beta libraries were sequenced as 87-base-pair reads on the Illumina HiSeq System. The study's processing was this. A later analysis tallied 75 million to 95 million unique TCR beta chains across the 666 repertoires, and 10 million to 11 million of those chains were shared by two or more donors. To remove PCR and sequencing errors, raw reads were error-corrected and collapsed into unique sequences using a nearest-neighbor algorithm that merged closely related sequences. To assign V, D and J gene segments, CDR3 sequences were aligned to IMGT reference sequences. Each retained sequence needed at least a six-nucleotide match to both a V gene segment and a J gene segment. A rearrangement was called productive if the CDR3 had no stop codons and remained in frame with V and J, and every other rearrangement was called non-productive. Following IMGT convention, CDR3 was defined as the stretch from the second conserved V-encoded cysteine to the conserved J-encoded phenylalanine. The earlier analysis of 500 to 600 of the donors excluded sequences that lacked an unambiguous match to a single V gene segment. An earlier analysis of around 600 of the donors classified V segments as functional when productive rearrangements were above 56.7% and as segregating when the standard deviation between donors was above 5%. A statistical classification framework was developed to diagnose cytomegalovirus status using the catalog of TCR beta chain sequences. A later analysis assigned V and J genes by comparing TCR nucleotide sequences with IMGT/GENE-DB human TR gene sequences. The TCRdist pipeline was used in a later analysis to assign CDR3 sequences and most-parsimonious VDJ recombination scenarios. In a later analysis, every TCR beta chain was defined by the combination of its CDR3 amino acid sequence and its V-gene family, and reads without a unique V-gene family were dropped. In a later analysis, some 600 highly shared, low-generation-probability nucleotide sequences were removed to address suspected cross-contamination and a sequencing artifact. In a later analysis, a clonal expansion index was calculated for each public chain from normalized within-repertoire ranks of inferred template counts. In a later analysis, generation probabilities were computed using a VDJ recombination model fitted to out-of-frame rearrangements, and the results were checked against IGoR. A later analysis scored TCR-TCR, TCR-HLA and TCR-CMV co-occurrence with hypergeometric tests, applying a repertoire-size bias correction to TCR pairs. False discovery rates were estimated in a later analysis by permuting HLA or CMV assignments 20 times. In a later analysis, co-occurring TCRs were grouped with DBSCAN, and TCRdist sequence similarity was added when clustering was performed within HLA-allele-positive subsets. Repertoires with fewer than 30,000 or more than 120,000 public chains, plus five repertoires with anomalous nucleotide sharing, were excluded from co-occurrence clustering. Imported from immuneACCESS, the table was reduced by TCRdb to in-frame sequences with V and J called. These copies leave out some clones; in studies compared against another copy, an unresolved V gene accounts for under half, and the cause of the remainder is not known. The V and J calls and the clone size are those of that table, but D and trimming were determined from the DNA. This sample's table carries 130,000 or so clones. The leading ten clones occupy 1.5% to 2% of the sample.

The cohort comprised hundreds of healthy bone marrow donors. All cohort members were sampled while nominally healthy, although unrecorded immune exposures were likely present. The donor was CMV seronegative and was included in the group of a few hundred seronegative cohort members. Every donor gave a peripheral blood sample, and the peripheral blood mononuclear cells from that sample were used for TCR beta sequencing. Genomic DNA extraction from the blood cell samples was performed with the Qiagen DNeasy Blood Extraction Kit. About this clone itself: Its antigen specificity is not known.

Reading from cysteine to phenylalanine, the CDR3 counts 18 amino acids. The DNA shown is the 54-base CDR3, in frame from base 1. Trimming costs V 3 bases and J 4 bases, and their ends lie 25 bases apart. Looking up the germline V gene yields CDR1 SGHDT and CDR2 YYEEEE. The V and J segments used are TRBV5-6 and TRBJ1-1; a tentative D call is TRBD1 (5 bases match). The source is a man in his late teens or twenties in good health and CMV-seronegative. Input material: PBMCs. The CDR3 amino acid sequence is: CASSSLGGDTPRVTEAFF. DNA sequence: TGTGCCAGCAGCTCTCTTGGTGGAGATACTCCCAGGGTCACTGAAGCTTTCTTT.